The 9 T cell receptor beta chains reported below all come from one sample, sequenced in a study of tumor-infiltrating lymphocytes in oesophageal squamous cell carcinoma. TCRdb used MiXCR to reprocess the PCR reads, holding one entry per CDR3 protein. Here the sample spans some 18,000 distinct CDR3 sequences, roughly two fifths being singletons. The sequenced sample was normal esophageal tissue next to the tumor. These receptors came from a male donor with esophageal squamous cell carcinoma.

This clonotype is categorized as medium-sized. V and J are TRBV6-1 and TRBJ2-4, with D unresolved. The V gene's germline CDR1 is MNHNS and CDR2 SASEGT. The CDR3 runs to 14 residues. V was cut by 6 bases and J by 6 bases, with 15 bases left in between. CDR3 in amino acids: CASSDPILLNIQYF. The CDR3 DNA reads TGTGCCAGCAGCGACCCAATCCTCTTAAACATTCAGTACTTC.

The chain joins TRBV10-2 to TRBJ1-2, with 11 bases aligning to TRBD1. CDR3 length equals 16 residues. Germline CDR1 reads WSHSY; CDR2 reads SAAADI. V trimming: 5 bases; J trimming: 5 bases; junction bases outside the gene matches: 10. CDR3 DNA: TGCGCCAGCAGTACTGCCACCGGACAGGGGGCATATGGCTACACCTTC. This gives the protein CASSTATGQGAYGYTF.

Points on this clonotype: At one end the junction does not follow the germline gene, possibly because of a read error. CDR3 nucleotides: TGTGCCAGCAGTTTGGCTGGCGGGGGCCCCCAAAAGACCCAGTACTTC. It is translated as CASSLAGGGPQKTQYF. The chain combines TRBV12-3 or TRBV12-4 with TRBJ2-5, with D maybe TRBD2 (7 bases). This CDR3 has 16 amino acids.

This clonotype has more than one count but fewer than ten. This chain connects TRBV12-3 or TRBV12-4 to TRBJ2-1; the D gene is possibly TRBD1 (5 bases). Trimming took off 3 bases at V and 5 bases at J, with 8 bases between the two ends. This CDR3 is 13 amino acids long. CDR3 sequence (DNA): TGTGCCAGCAGTTTTCAGACAGACAATGAGCAGTTCTTC. The encoded protein is CASSFQTDNEQFF.

This clonotype was counted many times. Since a much larger clone is just one base distant, this may be a read error. The chain is built from TRBV6-1 and TRBJ2-5, with TRBD2 matching 14 bases. The CDR3 is 16 amino acids. Germline CDR1 and CDR2: MNHNS and SASEGT. The V segment lost 5 bases and the J segment 11 bases; nucleotides outside the gene matches: 13. The chain's CDR3 is CASSWTSGRPYNEQYF. The DNA for the CDR3 is TGTGCCAGCAGTTGGACTAGCGGGAGGCCTTACAATGAGCAGTACTTC.

The chain is built from TRBV7-8 and TRBJ2-2, with 7 nucleotides matching TRBD1. The V segment lost 2 bases and the J segment 4 bases; nucleotides outside the gene matches: 4. The CDR3 has 15 residues. Germline V lookup: CDR1 SGHVS, CDR2 FQNEAQ. CDR3 in DNA: TGTGCCAGCAGCTTAAGGGGGCGGATCACCGGGGAGCTGTTTTTT. Translated, it gives CASSLRGRITGELFF.

The chain has TRBV12-3 or TRBV12-4 and TRBJ1-1, with unresolved D. CDR3 length: 14 amino acids. Trimming took 1 base from V and 2 from J, leaving 8 bases between them. The CDR3 DNA is TGTGCCAGCAGTTTAGGCCAGATAAACACTGAAGCTTTCTTT. Protein sequence: CASSLGQINTEAFF.

This clonotype was detected many times. CDR3 sequence reads: CASSPMSSTDTQYF. CDR3 DNA: TGTGCCAGCAGCCCCATGTCTAGCACAGATACGCAGTATTTT. The rearrangement uses TRBV5-6 and TRBJ2-3, with unresolved D. Germline V gene sequence: CDR1 SGHDT, CDR2 YYEEEE. This CDR3 is built from 14 residues. V was clipped by 4 bases and J by 0 bases, with 9 bases between them.

The genes are TRBV7-6 and TRBJ2-6; 10 positions agree with TRBD1. The DNA matches TRBJ1-6 better at its end, which makes the J call doubtful. Germline V lookup: CDR1 SGHVS, CDR2 FNYEAQ. The length of the CDR3 is 15 residues. CDR3 sequence: CASRSGQGVNSPLHF. In nucleotides, the CDR3 is TGTGCCAGCAGATCCGGACAGGGGGTTAATTCACCCCTCCACTTT.